This TCR beta chain was sequenced during a study of cytomegalovirus exposure and HLA in healthy donors. 60 Vbeta and 13 Jbeta primers were used in PCR. Repertoires were generated with immunoSEQ multiplex PCR, while TCRdb's copy carries only in-frame clones and drops some. The sample contains under 200,000 clones, about 77% of which appear only once. Remarks on this clone: Its cognate antigen is unknown.

Broader study findings: The classifier was said to identify cytomegalovirus status with high specificity and sensitivity.

The CDR3 runs 16 residues. V was shortened by 4 bases and J by 3 bases, with 18 bases between the two germline ends. Germline lookup yields CDR1 LGHNA and CDR2 YNFKEQ. The sample consisted of PBMCs. V gene TRBV4-2 combines with J gene TRBJ1-1; a weak D match, TRBD1 (5 bases). The receptor comes from a woman aged 40 to 49 in good health and CMV-seropositive. The CDR3 spells CASSPGTLGFDTEAFF. The DNA for the CDR3 is TGTGCCAGCAGCCCCGGGACTCTCGGATTCGACACTGAAGCTTTCTTT.